This TCR beta chain was recovered during a study of T cell changes during pregnancy in multiple sclerosis. TCRdb's copy holds only in-frame clones and misses some; the assay was immunoSEQ multiplex PCR. Among 12,000 or so clones, 84% were seen once, and the ten largest hold approximately 11%. V lost 3 bases, J lost 8 bases, and 13 bases lay in between. This CDR3 has 13 amino acids. CDR1 SGHVS and CDR2 FQNEAQ come from the germline V gene. The origin of this receptor is a female donor in good health, enrolled as a control in a pregnancy study. This material consisted of CD8+ T cells from peripheral blood mononuclear cells, taken after pregnancy. The rearrangement uses TRBV7-8 and TRBJ1-2, with a possible D match to TRBD1 (6 bases). CDR3 in amino acids: CASSFRTAWGYTF. CDR3 nucleotides: TGTGCCAGCAGCTTCCGGACAGCGTGGGGCTACACCTTC. The full variable domain, its missing parts supplied by reference TRBV7-8 and TRBJ1-2, is GAGVSQSPRYKVAKRGQDVALRCDPISGHVSLFWYQQALGQGPEFLTYFQNEAQLDKSGLPSDRFFAERPEGSVSTLKIQRTQQEDSAVYLCASSFRTAWGYTFGSGTRLTVV.